This T cell receptor beta chain was captured by sequencing in a study of shared clonotypes between healthy human individuals. Study in general: The people who gave samples were a couple of women and a few men aged 18 to 49.

With 4 bases removed from V and 0 bases from J, the gap between germline ends came to 15 bases. The CDR3 extends over 16 amino acids. Germline values: CDR1 SGHDT, CDR2 YYEEEE. As concerns this clone: Its antigen is undetermined.

Study-wide findings and caveats: Only blood samples were collected, and tissue repertoires likely differ.

Deep-level settings were used for running the assay. Libraries were prepared by immunoSEQ multiplex PCR; TCRdb keeps only in-frame clonotypes and omits some of them. The table records nearly 500,000 clones, about 79% of them present only once. The sample taken for sequencing was PBMCs. The chain joins TRBV5-6 to TRBJ2-3; TRBD1 or TRBD2 may be the D gene (5 bases each). This receptor was taken from a woman aged 40 to 55 in good health. Some clones in this sample may be carry-over from other donors' samples. This CDR3 is CASSEGEITSTDTQYF. The DNA of the CDR3 is TGTGCCAGCAGCGAAGGGGAGATAACTAGCACAGATACGCAGTATTTT.